This TCR beta chain was documented in a study of T cells in Graves' hyperthyroidism and ophthalmopathy. The CDR3 regions of TCR beta were amplified from RNA transcripts. The study used the HTBI primer set for a first-round RT-PCR of the TCR CDR3. TCRdb independently ran MiXCR on the multiplex PCR reads; one entry per CDR3 protein. The table has more than 500,000 distinct CDR3 sequences, roughly 14% seen once. This clonotype was recorded many times. Germline CDR1 ENHRY, CDR2 SYGVKD. The V end lost 4 bases, the J end lost 1 base, and 10 bases lay between the germline ends. This CDR3 is built from 14 residues.

Material for sequencing was blood. The TCR originated in a middle-aged woman with Graves' ophthalmopathy. The chain is built from TRBV10-3 and TRBJ1-1; D gene uncertain. The CDR3 region is CAISGVRWNTEAFF. As DNA, the CDR3 is TGTGCCATCAGTGGGGTTAGGTGGAACACTGAAGCTTTCTTT.